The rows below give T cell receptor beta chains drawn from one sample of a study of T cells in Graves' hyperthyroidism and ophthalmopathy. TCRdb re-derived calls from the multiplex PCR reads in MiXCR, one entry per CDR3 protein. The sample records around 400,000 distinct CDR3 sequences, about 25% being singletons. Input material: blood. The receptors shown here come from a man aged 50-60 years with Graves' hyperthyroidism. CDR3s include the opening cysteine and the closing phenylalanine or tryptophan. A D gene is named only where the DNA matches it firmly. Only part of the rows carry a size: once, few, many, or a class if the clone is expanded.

CDR3 protein: CASSPRTGGTYNEQFF
CDR3 DNA: TGTGCCAGTAGTCCCCGGACAGGGGGGACCTACAATGAGCAGTTCTTC
D gene: TRBD1
J gene: TRBJ2-1
V gene: TRBV19
clone size: few

CDR3 protein: CASRYADTQYF
CDR3 DNA: TGTGCCAGCAGGTACGCAGATACGCAGTATTTT
D gene: .
J gene: TRBJ2-3
V gene: TRBV11-1
clone size: many

CDR3 protein: CASKLAGEAPGEQYF
CDR3 DNA: TGTGCCAGCAAACTAGCGGGAGAGGCACCGGGCGAGCAGTACTTC
D gene: TRBD2
J gene: TRBJ2-7
V gene: TRBV12-3/TRBV12-4
clone size: many

CDR3 protein: CASSWTTTIVDEQFF
CDR3 DNA: TGTGCCAGCAGTTGGACTACCACTATTGTCGATGAGCAGTTCTTC
D gene: .
J gene: TRBJ2-1
V gene: TRBV6-2/TRBV6-3
clone size: .

CDR3 protein: CASSRDRGHPDF
CDR3 DNA: TGTGCCAGCAGCCGAGACAGGGGGCATCCGGATTTT
D gene: TRBD1
J gene: TRBJ1-3
V gene: TRBV7-9
clone size: .

CDR3 protein: CASSLLADQETQYF
CDR3 DNA: TGTGCCAGCAGCTTGCTAGCGGACCAAGAGACCCAGTACTTC
D gene: TRBD2
J gene: TRBJ2-5
V gene: TRBV5-4
clone size: .

CDR3 protein: CASSLATTGTASYEQYF
CDR3 DNA: TGTGCCAGCAGTTTAGCAACCACTGGGACAGCCTCCTACGAGCAGTACTTC
D gene: TRBD1
J gene: TRBJ2-7
V gene: TRBV12-3/TRBV12-4
clone size: .

CDR3 protein: CASSKTSGSVETQYF
CDR3 DNA: TGTGCCAGCAGCAAGACTAGCGGGAGTGTAGAGACCCAGTACTTC
D gene: TRBD2
J gene: TRBJ2-5
V gene: TRBV7-9
clone size: .

CDR3 protein: CASSEHGGSETQYF
CDR3 DNA: TGTGCCAGCAGTGAACACGGGGGCTCAGAGACCCAGTACTTC
D gene: .
J gene: TRBJ2-5
V gene: TRBV2
clone size: .

CDR3 protein: CSANAGVTDTQYF
CDR3 DNA: TGCAGTGCTAACGCTGGAGTTACAGATACGCAGTATTTT
D gene: .
J gene: TRBJ2-3
V gene: TRBV20-1
clone size: .

CDR3 protein: CASSLPQGFYGYTF
CDR3 DNA: TGTGCCAGCAGTTTACCCCAGGGGTTCTATGGCTACACCTTC
D gene: .
J gene: TRBJ1-2
V gene: TRBV28
clone size: many

CDR3 protein: CASSQVAGPQPQHF
CDR3 DNA: TGTGCCAGCAGCCAAGTAGCAGGGCCTCAGCCCCAGCATTTT
D gene: .
J gene: TRBJ1-5
V gene: TRBV3-1
clone size: .

CDR3 protein: CAIQTVGNQPQHF
CDR3 DNA: TGTGCCATCCAGACGGTGGGCAATCAGCCCCAGCATTTT
D gene: .
J gene: TRBJ1-5
V gene: TRBV7-9
clone size: .

CDR3 protein: CSVGGQGLAFF
CDR3 DNA: TGCAGCGTTGGGGGGCAGGGGTTGGCTTTCTTT
D gene: .
J gene: TRBJ1-1
V gene: TRBV29-1
clone size: few

CDR3 protein: CASSRIAETDEQFF
CDR3 DNA: TGTGCCAGCAGCCGTATCGCCGAGACGGATGAGCAGTTCTTC
D gene: .
J gene: TRBJ2-1
V gene: TRBV3-1
clone size: many

CDR3 protein: CASRGAGGTEAFF
CDR3 DNA: TGTGCCAGCAGGGGAGCTGGGGGCACTGAAGCTTTCTTT
D gene: .
J gene: TRBJ1-1
V gene: TRBV25-1
clone size: .

CDR3 protein: CASSWRKHNEQFF
CDR3 DNA: TGTGCCAGCAGCTGGAGGAAGCACAATGAGCAGTTCTTC
D gene: .
J gene: TRBJ2-1
V gene: TRBV7-2
clone size: .